This T cell receptor (beta chain) appears in the sequencing data of a study of control samples from healthy donors and cancer patients. Using immunoSEQ multiplex PCR, the repertoire was profiled, and TCRdb retains in-frame clones only, with some absent. This table has 170,000 or so clones, 94% appearing once. Sample: blood. The receptor was isolated from a woman between 35 and 50 years old in good health.

This CDR3 is CASSDSSGQGNLRVTAFF. The DNA of the CDR3 is TGTGCCAGCAGTGATTCGTCGGGACAGGGTAATTTGAGGGTAACGGCTTTCTTT. The rearrangement joins TRBV25-1 to TRBJ1-1, with 9 bases lining up with TRBD1. With 3 bases clipped from V and 11 bases from J, the junction kept 22 bases outside the gene matches. Per the germline V gene, CDR1 is MGHDK and CDR2 is SYGVNS. The CDR3 runs to 18 residues.